This T cell receptor (beta chain) stems from a study of blood T cell repertoires in COVID-19. Study details: Acute-phase and convalescent COVID-19 samples originated in the United States, Italy and Spain. In each case, the material was cDNA or gDNA derived from T cells, B-cell-depleted T cells, or PBMCs.

This clone was seen only once. In the study's own analysis: Counts of nucleated cells, estimated from reference gene primer amplification, were obtained. Clones were sequenced by immunoSEQ multiplex PCR, and TCRdb holds only the in-frame ones, with some missing. The DNA gave D and trimming, while V, J and clone size come from that table. Among under 250,000 clones listed, roughly 84% were seen once. With 1 base removed from V and 3 bases from J, the gap between germline ends came to 13 bases. Germline CDR1 MNHNY, CDR2 SVGAGI (reference sequence). The CDR3 sequence is 15 residues long. Sequences were obtained from peripheral blood. The TCR sequence derives from a man in his forties or fifties with active or convalescent COVID-19. The chain recombines TRBV6-6 with TRBJ2-7, with D maybe TRBD1 (7 bases). CDR3 coding DNA: TGTGCCAGCAGTTACTTGGGGGGACAGCTCTACGAGCAGTACTTC. It encodes CASSYLGGQLYEQYF.